Each of the 23 T cell receptor beta chains below was sequenced from the same sample in a study of long-term antiretroviral therapy in people with HIV. It was version v3.0 of the immunoSEQ assay that was run at survey level. The assay was immunoSEQ multiplex PCR, and TCRdb's table has in-frame clones only and misses some. Among around 31,000 clones listed, 80% to 90% were seen once. The sample here was unsorted PBMCs, taken 0.8 years before starting antiretroviral therapy. Source of these receptors: a man aged 18-30 years with HIV.

The J gene is TRBJ1-3, the V gene TRBV7-6; D unclear. The germline CDR1 and CDR2 sequences are SGHVS and FNYEAQ. Trimming took off 2 bases at V and 1 base at J, with 3 bases between the two ends. The CDR3 runs 13 residues. CDR3 in amino acids: CASSLNSGNTIYF. In DNA, the CDR3 is TGTGCCAGCAGCTTAAATTCTGGAAACACCATATATTTT.

This clone was counted only a few times. The chain links TRBV7-9 to TRBJ1-6; TRBD1 agrees at 7 bases. The germline gives CDR1 SEHNR, CDR2 FQNEAQ (reference sequence). The CDR3 is 15 residues long. V lost 6 bases to trimming and J lost 7 bases; unmatched junction nucleotides: 9. The CDR3 region is CASRSRDRLNSPLHF. CDR3 coding DNA: TGTGCCAGCAGATCCCGGGACAGACTCAATTCACCCCTCCACTTT.

This clone rates as medium-sized (0.01 to 0.1%). CDR3 nucleotides: TGTGCCAGCTTTACCGAGCGGGTTTATGGCTACACCTTC. Protein: CASFTERVYGYTF. The chain carries TRBV7-8 and TRBJ1-2; D not resolved. The V end lost 8 bases, the J end lost 5 bases, and 15 bases lay between the germline ends. Germline assignment: CDR1 SGHVS and CDR2 FQNEAQ. CDR3 length equals 13 residues.

The J gene is TRBJ1-4, the V gene TRBV4-3, with D perhaps TRBD1 (6 bases). Germline V gives CDR1 LGHNA, CDR2 YSLEER. The length of the CDR3 is 16 residues. Trimming removed 6 bases from V and 8 bases from J, with 22 bases in between. CDR3 protein: CASSRKRYSGEEKLFF. The DNA of the CDR3 is TGCGCCAGCAGTCGCAAGAGGTATTCAGGGGAGGAAAAACTGTTTTTT.

The genes are TRBV18 and TRBJ1-4; no clear D gene. V was trimmed by 3 bases and J by 8 bases, leaving 7 bases between them. The CDR3 is 12 residues long. CDR1 is KGHSH, CDR2 LQKENI, per germline. The CDR3 region has the DNA TGTGCCAGCTCACCCTCGAGCGAAAAACTGTTTTTT. Its protein is CASSPSSEKLFF.

The chain joins TRBV7-9 to TRBJ2-3, with TRBD2 matching over 11 bases. Germline V gene sequence: CDR1 SEHNR, CDR2 FQNEAQ (reference sequence). The trim removed 2 bases at V and 0 bases at J, leaving 4 bases unmatched. The CDR3 covers 17 residues. CDR3 in amino acids: CASSLLAGGPSTDTQYF. The DNA for the CDR3 is TGTGCCAGCAGCTTACTAGCGGGGGGCCCTAGCACAGATACGCAGTATTTT.

This clone is a singleton in its sample. DNA of the CDR3: TGTGCCAGCAGTGAAGCGGGACTAGGAGATACGCAGTATTTT. Protein: CASSEAGLGDTQYF. The rearrangement links TRBV6-1 to TRBJ2-3; 8 bases are a match to TRBD2. Looked up from germline, CDR1 is MNHNS and CDR2 is SASEGT. With V trimmed by 0 bases and J by 5 bases, 1 base remained unmatched. CDR3 length: 14 amino acids.

The chain has TRBV19 and TRBJ1-1; TRBD1 might be the D (5 bases). Germline-derived CDR1 and CDR2 are LNHDA and SQIVND (reference sequence). The CDR3 has 15 amino acids. The germline V and J ends were trimmed by 3 bases and 1 base, with 12 bases remaining between them. The CDR3 DNA is TGTGCCAGTAGTATCCGTACGCAGGGGAACACTGAAGCTTTCTTT. It codes for CASSIRTQGNTEAFF.

CDR3 in DNA: TGTGCCAGTAGTATAGATGGAGCGGACTACAATGAGCAGTTCTTC. Translating gives CASSIDGADYNEQFF. The V gene is TRBV19, the J gene TRBJ2-1, with D perhaps TRBD2 (5 bases). This CDR3 has 15 amino acids. V was pared by 0 bases and J by 3 bases, with 9 bases between. In germline, CDR1 is LNHDA, CDR2 SQIVND (reference sequence).

This chain uses TRBV7-9 with TRBJ2-1; 7 bases are a match to TRBD2. Germline lookup yields CDR1 SEHNR and CDR2 FQNEAQ (reference sequence). This CDR3 comprises 16 residues. With 4 bases clipped from V and 0 bases from J, the junction kept 6 bases outside the gene matches. The CDR3 spells CASSSGGVSSYNEQFF. Here the CDR3 DNA reads TGTGCCAGCAGCTCGGGGGGAGTGAGCTCCTACAATGAGCAGTTCTTC.

J is TRBJ1-4 and V is TRBV12-5; weak D call: TRBD1 (5 bases). Trimming took off 3 bases at V and 8 bases at J, with 22 bases between the two ends. The germline V gene has CDR1 LGHNT and CDR2 FRNRAP. This CDR3 contains 17 residues. This CDR3 reads CASGFGFGTPKDEKLFF. DNA of the CDR3: TGTGCTAGTGGTTTCGGGTTCGGGACTCCGAAGGACGAAAAACTGTTTTTT. Full variable domain (outside the CDR3, taken from reference TRBV12-5 and TRBJ1-4): DARVTQTPRHKVTEMGQEVTMRCQPILGHNTVFWYRQTMMQGLELLAYFRNRAPLDDSGMPKDRFSAEMPDATLATLKIQPSEPRDSAVYFCASGFGFGTPKDEKLFFGSGTQLSVL.

The rearrangement joins TRBV18 to TRBJ1-2, with 7 bases that match TRBD1. V trimming: 3 bases; J trimming: 1 base; junction bases outside the gene matches: 5. This CDR3 has 15 residues. The germline CDR1 and CDR2 sequences are KGHSH and LQKENI. CDR3 sequence reads: CASSPQGGGNYGYTF. The CDR3 DNA sequence: TGTGCCAGCTCACCCCAGGGGGGTGGTAACTATGGCTACACCTTC.

The chain links TRBV7-2 to TRBJ2-2; tentatively, D is TRBD1 (5 bases). The V end was cut by 5 bases, the J end by 8 bases, with 15 bases between. The V gene's germline CDR1 is SGHTA and CDR2 FQGNSA. CDR3 length equals 14 residues. In DNA form, the CDR3 reads TGTGCCAGCAGCCAATCTAGGGGCCGAGGGGAGCTGTTTTTT. Translating gives CASSQSRGRGELFF.

The chain uses TRBV7-3 and TRBJ2-2, with 9 bases that match TRBD1. The CDR3 loop spans 15 amino acids. The germline gives CDR1 SGHTA, CDR2 FQGTGA. V lost 4 bases to trimming and J lost 6 bases; unmatched junction nucleotides: 6. This CDR3 reads CASSWATGGSGELFF. CDR3 nucleotides: TGTGCCAGCAGCTGGGCGACAGGGGGATCCGGGGAGCTGTTTTTT.

The V gene is TRBV11-1, the J gene TRBJ2-7; D is possibly TRBD2 (6 bases). The germline CDR1 and CDR2 sequences are SGHAT and FQDESV (reference sequence). V was pared by 5 bases and J by 2 bases, with 16 bases between. The CDR3 has 15 residues. The CDR3 protein is CASSPVVAVPYEQYF. Here the CDR3 DNA reads TGTGCCAGCAGCCCCGTGGTAGCGGTTCCCTACGAGCAGTACTTC.

V and J are TRBV11-1 and TRBJ2-7, with D unclear. V was cut by 5 bases and J by 3 bases, with 11 bases left in between. The CDR3 loop spans 13 amino acids. Germline V gene sequence: CDR1 SGHAT, CDR2 FQDESV (reference sequence). The CDR3 sequence is CASSPPTDYEQYF. For the CDR3, the DNA is TGTGCCAGCAGCCCCCCGACTGACTACGAGCAGTACTTC.

The chain links TRBV19 to TRBJ1-4, with 9 bases that match TRBD1. Looked up from germline, CDR1 is LNHDA and CDR2 is SQIVND (reference sequence). The CDR3 contains 17 residues. After removal of 5 bases from V and 3 bases from J, the junction contained 10 bases not matched to a gene. CDR3 DNA sequence: TGTGCCAGTAGTCCTTACGACAGGGGGTTGTCTAATGAAAAACTGTTTTTT. Amino acids: CASSPYDRGLSNEKLFF.

V usage is TRBV2 and J usage is TRBJ2-2; maybe TRBD2 (6 bases). The CDR3 has 11 amino acids. CDR1 and CDR2 (germline): SNHLY, FYNNEI. The germline V and J ends were trimmed by 11 bases and 4 bases, with 8 bases remaining between them. The CDR3 DNA reads as TGTGCCGTGCGGGGCACCGGGGAGCTGTTTTTT. The encoded protein is CAVRGTGELFF.

V is TRBV9 and J is TRBJ2-1; TRBD2 matches 9 bases. Germline trimming cut 3 bases from V and 8 bases from J; bases unmatched to any gene: 12. The CDR3 has 16 amino acids. The germline CDR1 and CDR2 sequences are SGDLS and YYNGEE. This chain's CDR3 is CASSAISGRVSDEQFF. The CDR3 coding sequence is TGTGCCAGCAGCGCGATTAGCGGGAGAGTCAGCGATGAGCAGTTCTTC. Full variable domain (missing parts from reference TRBV9 and TRBJ2-1): DSGVTQTPKHLITATGQRVTLRCSPRSGDLSVYWYQQSLDQGLQFLIQYYNGEERAKGNILERFSAQQFPDLHSELNLSSLELGDSALYFCASSAISGRVSDEQFFGPGTRLTVL.

This chain links TRBV10-2 with TRBJ2-7; 7 bases are a match to TRBD2. The CDR3 runs 14 residues. V lost 2 bases and J lost 4; bases outside the gene matches: 5. CDR1 WSHSY and CDR2 SAAADI come from the germline V gene. CDR3 nucleotide sequence: TGCGCCAGCAGTGAGGGGGGAGGGCCTTACGAGCAGTACTTC. This gives the protein CASSEGGGPYEQYF.

This clone was picked up a small number of times. V gene TRBV11-1 combines with J gene TRBJ1-2; the D is unclear. Germline loops: CDR1 SGHAT, CDR2 FQDESV (reference sequence). The CDR3 is 14 residues long. Trimming stripped 5 bases from V and 0 bases from J, with 10 bases between. Here the CDR3 DNA reads TGTGCCAGCAGCCCCGGGTCCGCTAACTATGGCTACACCTTC. Protein product: CASSPGSANYGYTF.

The chain recombines TRBV5-1 with TRBJ2-7; no reliable D call. V shed 1 base and J shed 1 base, with 9 bases lying between them. This CDR3 is 14 amino acids long. CDR1 and CDR2 (germline): SGHRS, YFSETQ. The CDR3 DNA sequence: TGCGCCAGCAGCTTGACAGTATTATCCTACGAGCAGTACTTC. It encodes CASSLTVLSYEQYF.

The gene calls are TRBV11-2 and TRBJ2-2; TRBD1 matches 7 bases. Looked up from germline, CDR1 is SGHAT and CDR2 is FQNNGV. J lost 3 bases, V lost 1 base, and 5 bases had no gene match. The CDR3 extends over 16 amino acids. The CDR3 region is CASSLVAGGYTGELFF. For the CDR3, the DNA is TGTGCCAGCAGCTTAGTCGCAGGGGGATACACCGGGGAGCTGTTTTTT.